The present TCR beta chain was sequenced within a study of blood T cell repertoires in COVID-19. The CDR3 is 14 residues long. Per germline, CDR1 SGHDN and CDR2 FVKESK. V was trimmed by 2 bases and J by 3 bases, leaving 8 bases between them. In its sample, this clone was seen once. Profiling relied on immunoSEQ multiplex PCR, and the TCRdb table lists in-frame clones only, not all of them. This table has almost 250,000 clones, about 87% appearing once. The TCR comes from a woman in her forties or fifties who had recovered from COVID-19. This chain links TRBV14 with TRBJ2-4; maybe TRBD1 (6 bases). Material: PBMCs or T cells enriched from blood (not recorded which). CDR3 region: CASSQTGLKNIQYF. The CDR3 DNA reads TGTGCCAGCAGCCAAACAGGGCTCAAAAACATTCAGTACTTC.